The sequence of this T cell receptor (beta chain) was determined in a study of T cells in Graves' hyperthyroidism and ophthalmopathy. Study results and limitations: A 13 V-J model separated ophthalmopathy from stable hyperthyroidism. Most thyroid clonotypes that were expanded above 0.001 also turned up in blood.

The source material, RNA transcripts, was used to amplify TCR beta CDR3 regions. The HTBI set primed first-round TCR CDR3 RT-PCR. TCRdb independently ran MiXCR on the multiplex PCR reads; one entry per CDR3 protein. The sample lists some 400,000 distinct CDR3 sequences; about 20% were seen once. The hyperthyroidism patients had all been newly diagnosed, and their disease duration was under 2 months. Their ages ranged from 18 to 65 years. The J segment lost 4 bases and the V segment lost 5 bases, leaving 6 bases of the junction unmatched. Looked up from germline, CDR1 is GTSNPN and CDR2 is SVGIG (reference sequence). The CDR3 totals 13 residues. This clonotype has ten or more counts. Its antigen is not known.

The specimen sequenced was blood. The chain recombines TRBV30 with TRBJ1-2, with 8 bases fitting TRBD1. The clonotype comes from a woman under 30 with Graves' hyperthyroidism. The CDR3 loop reads CAWSGTGPYGYTF. CDR3 bases: TGTGCCTGGTCCGGGACAGGTCCCTATGGCTACACCTTC.